This T cell receptor beta chain was captured by sequencing in a study of shared clonotypes between healthy human individuals. Researchers partitioned CD4+ cells into CD45RA+ naive and CD45RA-negative memory subsets. This clone appeared once. The antigen remains undetermined. The study, taken as a whole, reports: Incompleteness in sorted-subset sequencing, despite large depth, was shown by rarefaction.

Running of the assay took place at deep level. TCRdb's copy holds only in-frame clones and misses some; the assay was immunoSEQ multiplex PCR. The top ten clones hold 0.7% to 0.95% of a sample with about 1.1 million clones, around 77% of them seen once. The CDR3 contains 13 residues. Trimming at V came to 1 base and at J to 5 bases, leaving 1 base not matched to a gene. The germline V gene has CDR1 MGHDK and CDR2 SYGVNS. The sequenced material came from memory CD4+ T cells from PBMCs. This sample's subset: CD45RA-negative fraction. This sequence joins TRBV25-1 and TRBJ1-2; TRBD1 matches 7 bases. The receptor's source is a man in his late teens or twenties in good health. Some clones in this sample may be carry-over from other donors' samples. The CDR3 nucleotides read TGTGCCAGCAGTGAATCAGGGGGGTATGGCTACACCTTC. It encodes CASSESGGYGYTF.